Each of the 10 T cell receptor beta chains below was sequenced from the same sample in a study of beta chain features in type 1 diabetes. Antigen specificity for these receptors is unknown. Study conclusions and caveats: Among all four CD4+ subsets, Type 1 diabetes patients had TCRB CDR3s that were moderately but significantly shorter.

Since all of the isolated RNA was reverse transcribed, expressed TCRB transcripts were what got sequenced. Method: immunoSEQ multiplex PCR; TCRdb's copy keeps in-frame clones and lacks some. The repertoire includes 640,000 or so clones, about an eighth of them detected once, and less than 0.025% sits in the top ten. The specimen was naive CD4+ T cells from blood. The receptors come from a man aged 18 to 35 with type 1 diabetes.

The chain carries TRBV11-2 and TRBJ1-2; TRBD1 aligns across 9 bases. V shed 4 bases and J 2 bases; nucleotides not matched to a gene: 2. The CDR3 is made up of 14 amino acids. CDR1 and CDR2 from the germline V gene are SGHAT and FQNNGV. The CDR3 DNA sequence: TGTGCCAGCAGCTCACAGGGGGCCAACTATGGCTACACCTTC. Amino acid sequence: CASSSQGANYGYTF.

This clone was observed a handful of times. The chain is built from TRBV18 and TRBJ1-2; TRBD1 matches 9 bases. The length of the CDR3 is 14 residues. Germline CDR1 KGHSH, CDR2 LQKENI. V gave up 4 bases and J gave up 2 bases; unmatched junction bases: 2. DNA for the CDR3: TGTGCCAGCTCACTTGGACAGGGGAACTATGGCTACACCTTC. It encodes CASSLGQGNYGYTF.

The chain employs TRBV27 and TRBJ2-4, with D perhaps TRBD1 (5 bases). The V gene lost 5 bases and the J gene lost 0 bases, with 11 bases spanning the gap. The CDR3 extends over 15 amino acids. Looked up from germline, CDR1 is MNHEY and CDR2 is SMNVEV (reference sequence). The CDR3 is CASSPRQKAKNIQYF. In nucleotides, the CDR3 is TGTGCCAGCAGTCCCAGACAGAAAGCCAAAAACATTCAGTACTTC.

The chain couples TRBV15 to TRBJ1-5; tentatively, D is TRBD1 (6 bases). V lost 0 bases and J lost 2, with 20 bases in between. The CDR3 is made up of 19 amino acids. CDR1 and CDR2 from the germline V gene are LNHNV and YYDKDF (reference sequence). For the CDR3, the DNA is TGTGCCACCAGCAGAGACGGCGGACAGAGGAAAGAGGGCAATCAGCCCCAGCATTTT. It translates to CATSRDGGQRKEGNQPQHF.

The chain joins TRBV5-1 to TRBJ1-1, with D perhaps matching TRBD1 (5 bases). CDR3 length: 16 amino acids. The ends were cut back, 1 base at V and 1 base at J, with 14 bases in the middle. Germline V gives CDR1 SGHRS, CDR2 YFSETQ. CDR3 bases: TGCGCCAGCAGCTTGTCAGGGCATACGGGGAACACTGAAGCTTTCTTT. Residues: CASSLSGHTGNTEAFF.

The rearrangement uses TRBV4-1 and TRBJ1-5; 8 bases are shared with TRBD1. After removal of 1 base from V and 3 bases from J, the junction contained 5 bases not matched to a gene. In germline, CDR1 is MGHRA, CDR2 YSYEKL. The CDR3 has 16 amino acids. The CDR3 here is CASSQGAGGYNQPQHF. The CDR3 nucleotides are TGCGCCAGCAGCCAAGGGGCAGGGGGCTACAATCAGCCCCAGCATTTT.

The CDR3 loop reads CASIPVGGGNTDTQYF. The CDR3 DNA follows: TGTGCCAGCATCCCCGTCGGGGGGGGGAACACAGATACGCAGTATTTT. J is TRBJ2-3 and V is TRBV7-9, with 8 positions matching TRBD2. Germline CDR1 and CDR2: SEHNR and FQNEAQ (reference sequence). The CDR3 runs to 16 residues. The ends lost 7 bases at V and 2 bases at J; junction bases unmatched: 11.

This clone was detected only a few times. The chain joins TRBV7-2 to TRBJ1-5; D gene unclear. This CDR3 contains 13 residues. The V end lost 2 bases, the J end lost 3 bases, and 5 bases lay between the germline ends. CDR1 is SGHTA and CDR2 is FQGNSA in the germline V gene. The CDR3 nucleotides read TGTGCCAGCAGCTTAAACCCCAATCAGCCCCAGCATTTT. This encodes CASSLNPNQPQHF.

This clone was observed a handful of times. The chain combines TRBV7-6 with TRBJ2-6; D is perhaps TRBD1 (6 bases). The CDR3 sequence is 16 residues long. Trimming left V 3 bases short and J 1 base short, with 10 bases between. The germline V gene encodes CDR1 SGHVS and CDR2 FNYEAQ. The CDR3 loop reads CASSFYGQSGANVLTF. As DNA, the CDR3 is TGTGCCAGCAGCTTCTATGGACAGTCTGGGGCCAACGTCCTGACTTTC.

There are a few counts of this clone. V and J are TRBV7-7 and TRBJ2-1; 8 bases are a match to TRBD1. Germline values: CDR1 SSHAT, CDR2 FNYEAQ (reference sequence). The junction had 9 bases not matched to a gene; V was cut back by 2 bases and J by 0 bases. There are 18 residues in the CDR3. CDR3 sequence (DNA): TGTGCCAGCAGCTTACGTCGGACAGGGCTTACCTCCTACAATGAGCAGTTCTTC. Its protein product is CASSLRRTGLTSYNEQFF.